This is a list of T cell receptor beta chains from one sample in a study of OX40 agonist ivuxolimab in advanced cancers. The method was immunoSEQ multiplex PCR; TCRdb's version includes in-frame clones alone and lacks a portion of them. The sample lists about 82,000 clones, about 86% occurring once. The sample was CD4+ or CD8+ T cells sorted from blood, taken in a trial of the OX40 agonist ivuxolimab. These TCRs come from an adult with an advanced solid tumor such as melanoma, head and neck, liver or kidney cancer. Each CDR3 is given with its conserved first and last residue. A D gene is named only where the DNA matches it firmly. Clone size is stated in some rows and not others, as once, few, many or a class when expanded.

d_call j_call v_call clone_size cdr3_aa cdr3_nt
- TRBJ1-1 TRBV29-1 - CSVEWGQTNTEAFF TGCAGCGTTGAATGGGGTCAAACGAACACTGAAGCTTTCTTT
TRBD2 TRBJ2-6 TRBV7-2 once CASSMGLAGAAGANVLTF TGTGCCAGCAGCATGGGACTAGCGGGAGCGGCTGGGGCCAACGTCCTGACTTTC
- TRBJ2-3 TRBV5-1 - CASSLGAGKITDTQYF TGCGCCAGCAGCTTGGGGGCAGGGAAAATAACAGATACGCAGTATTTT
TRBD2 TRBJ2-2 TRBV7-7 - CASSLSSGNRELFF TGTGCTAGCAGCTTATCTAGCGGGAATCGGGAGCTGTTTTTT
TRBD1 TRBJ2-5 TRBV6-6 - CASQTQGVKTQYF TGTGCCAGCCAAACGCAGGGGGTGAAGACCCAGTACTTC
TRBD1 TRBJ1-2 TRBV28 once CASSNPGQGGARGYTF TGTGCCAGCAGCAACCCTGGACAGGGGGGAGCGCGTGGCTACACCTTC
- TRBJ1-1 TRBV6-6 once CASSPPGRGTNTEAFF TGTGCCAGCAGCCCACCCGGAAGAGGGACGAACACTGAAGCTTTCTTT
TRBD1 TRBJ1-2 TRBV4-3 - CASSPPGDRGRHGYTF TGCGCCAGCAGCCCTCCCGGTGACAGGGGGCGTCATGGCTACACCTTC
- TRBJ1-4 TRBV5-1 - CASSAQRGRNEKLFF TGCGCCAGCAGCGCCCAACGGGGACGCAATGAAAAACTGTTTTTT
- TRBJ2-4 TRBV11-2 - CASSQAGSQNIQYF TGTGCCAGCAGCCAAGCGGGCAGTCAAAACATTCAGTACTTC
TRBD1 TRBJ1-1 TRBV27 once CAGKGTDTNTEAFF TGTGCCGGCAAAGGGACAGACACAAACACTGAAGCTTTCTTT
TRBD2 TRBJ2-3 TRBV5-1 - CASSLDPSGRGQGADTQYF TGCGCCAGCAGCCTGGACCCTAGCGGGAGAGGGCAGGGGGCAGATACGCAGTATTTT
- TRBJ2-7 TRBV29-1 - CSARRGGEQYF TGCAGCGCTCGGAGGGGCGGCGAGCAGTACTTC
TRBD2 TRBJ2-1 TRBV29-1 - CSETSGRGEQFF TGCAGCGAGACTAGCGGGAGAGGTGAGCAGTTCTTC
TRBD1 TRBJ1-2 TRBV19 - CASSNRGSGNYGYTF TGTGCCAGTAGTAACAGGGGATCTGGTAACTATGGCTACACCTTC
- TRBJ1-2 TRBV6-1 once CASSDLNYGYTF TGTGCCAGCAGTGATTTAAACTATGGCTACACCTTC
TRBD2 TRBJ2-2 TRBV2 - CASRALAGANTGELFF TGTGCCAGCAGGGCACTAGCGGGCGCCAACACCGGGGAGCTGTTTTTT
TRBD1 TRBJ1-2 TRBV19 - CASSTTGGGYGYTF TGTGCCAGTAGTACGACAGGGGGCGGCTATGGCTACACCTTC
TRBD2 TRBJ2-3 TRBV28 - CASRTSGDASSTDTQYF TGTGCCAGCAGAACTAGCGGGGACGCCTCTAGCACAGATACGCAGTATTTT
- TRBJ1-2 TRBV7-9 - CASSLWSVRRNYGYTF TGTGCCAGCAGCTTATGGTCTGTCAGGAGAAACTATGGCTACACCTTC
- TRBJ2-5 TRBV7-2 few CASSFVSQETQYF TGTGCCAGCAGCTTTGTTAGCCAAGAGACCCAGTACTTC
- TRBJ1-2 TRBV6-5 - CASSKGAYGYTF TGTGCCAGCAGTAAGGGCGCCTATGGCTACACCTTC
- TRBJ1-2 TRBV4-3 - CATSLWAETNYGYTF TGCGCCACCTCCTTGTGGGCAGAAACTAACTATGGCTACACCTTC
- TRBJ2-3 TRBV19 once CASSMGGIDTQYF TGTGCCAGTAGTATGGGCGGAATAGATACGCAGTATTTT
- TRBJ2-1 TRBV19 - CASSIDSYSYNEQFF TGTGCCAGTAGTATCGACAGCTACTCCTACAATGAGCAGTTCTTC
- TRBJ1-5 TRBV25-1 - CASSAGQQYQPQHF TGTGCCAGCAGTGCAGGACAACAGTATCAGCCCCAGCATTTT
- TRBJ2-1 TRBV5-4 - CASSPGPHNEQFF TGTGCCAGCAGCCCGGGACCCCACAATGAGCAGTTCTTC
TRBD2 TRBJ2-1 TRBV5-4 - CASSTILADAYNEQFF TGTGCCAGCAGTACCATACTAGCGGACGCCTACAATGAGCAGTTCTTC
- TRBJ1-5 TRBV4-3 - CASSQGVSNQPQHF TGCGCCAGCAGCCAAGGTGTTAGCAATCAGCCCCAGCATTTT
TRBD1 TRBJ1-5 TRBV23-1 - CASSRYRGNGKRSNQPQHF TGCGCCAGCAGTCGTTACAGGGGAAATGGAAAAAGGAGCAATCAGCCCCAGCATTTT
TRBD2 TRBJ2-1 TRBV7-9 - CASSLPGGPNNEQFF TGTGCCAGCAGCTTACCGGGAGGGCCTAACAATGAGCAGTTCTTC
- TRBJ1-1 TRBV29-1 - CSVGLGDTEAFF TGCAGCGTTGGGTTGGGAGACACTGAAGCTTTCTTT
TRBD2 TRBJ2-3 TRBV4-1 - CASSQFLADKSDTQYF TGCGCCAGCAGCCAGTTTCTAGCGGACAAGTCGGATACGCAGTATTTT
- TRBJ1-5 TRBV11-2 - CASSPGVQGRGQPQHF TGTGCCAGCAGCCCGGGCGTACAGGGACGGGGTCAGCCCCAGCATTTT
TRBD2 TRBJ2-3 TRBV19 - CASSPPGTSGRPILDTQYF TGTGCCAGTAGTCCCCCCGGGACTAGCGGGAGGCCTATCTTGGATACGCAGTATTTT
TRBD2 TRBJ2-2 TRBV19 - CASTPGLENTGELFF TGTGCCAGTACCCCGGGACTAGAGAACACCGGGGAGCTGTTTTTT
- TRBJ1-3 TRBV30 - CAWSVGSSGNTIYF TGTGCCTGGAGTGTCGGGAGCTCTGGAAACACCATATATTTT
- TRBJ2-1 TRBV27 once CASSPDSLSYNEQFF TGTGCCAGCAGCCCTGACAGTTTATCCTACAATGAGCAGTTCTTC
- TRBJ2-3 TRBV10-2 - CATQEGGRGTDTQYF TGCGCCACCCAGGAGGGGGGGAGAGGGACAGATACGCAGTATTTT
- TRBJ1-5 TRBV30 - CAWSSGTMNQPQHF TGTGCCTGGAGTTCCGGGACAATGAATCAGCCCCAGCATTTT
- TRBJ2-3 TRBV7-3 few CASSLGTGLIDTQYF TGTGCCAGCAGCTTAGGAACAGGGTTAATAGATACGCAGTATTTT
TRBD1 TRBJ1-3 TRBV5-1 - CASSPDRFGNTIYF TGCGCCAGCAGTCCGGACAGGTTCGGAAACACCATATATTTT
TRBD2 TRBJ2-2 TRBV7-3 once CASSRTSGTTGELFF TGTGCCAGCAGTAGGACTAGCGGGACGACCGGGGAGCTGTTTTTT
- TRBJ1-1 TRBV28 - CASSLAQSMNTEAFF TGTGCCAGCAGTTTGGCGCAGTCGATGAACACTGAAGCTTTCTTT
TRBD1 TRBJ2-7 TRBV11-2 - CASSLSGQGWYEQYF TGTGCCAGCAGCTTATCGGGACAGGGGTGGTACGAGCAGTACTTC
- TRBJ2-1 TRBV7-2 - CASSYGRYNEQFF TGTGCCAGCAGCTATGGGCGGTACAATGAGCAGTTCTTC
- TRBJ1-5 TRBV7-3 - CASSPRKGQPQHF TGTGCCAGCAGCCCAAGGAAGGGTCAGCCCCAGCATTTT